This entry describes one T cell receptor (beta chain). Its antigen is undetermined. TCRdb's copy holds only in-frame clones and misses some; the assay was immunoSEQ multiplex PCR. The table lists under 50,000 clones, around 76% of them singletons. The germline V gene encodes CDR1 SGHRS and CDR2 YFSETQ. V lost 4 bases to trimming and J lost 4 bases; unmatched junction nucleotides: 5. The CDR3 has 15 amino acids. This record comes from a study of pediatric ulcerative colitis. At the level of the study: Six or seven patients showed pancolitis and two showed left-sided colitis.

Overall study findings and caveats: Repertoires came from total lymphocyte DNA, so rare subsets like regulatory T cells may be missed. Rectal pinch biopsies may have included blood-derived T cells, especially in patients with overt colitis.

The rectum was sampled with one to two pinch biopsies at colonoscopy. Sample: gut tissue. The V call is TRBV5-1, the J call TRBJ2-2; TRBD1 matches at 9 bases. The sequence derives from a girl aged 5 to 17 with moderate ulcerative colitis. CDR3 in amino acids: CASSKGQGVTGELFF. CDR3 sequence (DNA): TGCGCCAGCAGCAAGGGACAGGGTGTCACCGGGGAGCTGTTTTTT.